Given below is one T cell receptor beta chain in context. Per the authors' pipeline: Amplifying reference gene primers gave estimates of nucleated cell counts. The method was immunoSEQ multiplex PCR; TCRdb's version includes in-frame clones alone and lacks a portion of them. V, J and clone size reflect that table, while D and trimming were determined from the DNA. The sample holds about 110,000 clones, 85% to 90% seen once. This record belongs to a study of blood T cell repertoires in COVID-19. Background on the study: In each case, the material was cDNA or gDNA derived from T cells, B-cell-depleted T cells, or PBMCs.

Germline CDR1 is LGHDT and CDR2 is YNNKEL (reference sequence). Trimming at V came to 1 base and at J to 8 bases, leaving 13 bases not matched to a gene. The CDR3 runs to 19 residues. The rearrangement uses TRBV3-1 (or the pseudogene TRBV3-2) and TRBJ2-1; 14 bases agree with TRBD2. The receptor's source is a woman between 50 and 59 years old with active or convalescent COVID-19. Source material: peripheral blood. The CDR3 region is CASSQVRTSGRPSLDEQFF. The CDR3 DNA follows: TGTGCCAGCAGCCAAGTTAGGACTAGCGGGAGGCCCTCTCTAGATGAGCAGTTCTTC.